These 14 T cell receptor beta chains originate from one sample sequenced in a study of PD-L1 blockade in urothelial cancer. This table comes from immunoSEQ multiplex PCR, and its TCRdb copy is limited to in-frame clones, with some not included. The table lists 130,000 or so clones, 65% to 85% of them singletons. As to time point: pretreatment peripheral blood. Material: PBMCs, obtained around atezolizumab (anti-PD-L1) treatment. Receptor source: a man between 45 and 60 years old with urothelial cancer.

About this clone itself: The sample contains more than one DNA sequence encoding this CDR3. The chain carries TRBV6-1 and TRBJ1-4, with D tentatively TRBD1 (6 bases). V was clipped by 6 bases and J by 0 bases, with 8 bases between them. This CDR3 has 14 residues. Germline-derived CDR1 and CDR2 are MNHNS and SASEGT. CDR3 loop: CASSRQATNEKLFF. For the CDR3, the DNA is TGTGCCAGCAGCCGACAGGCAACTAATGAAAAACTGTTTTTT.

The DNA of the CDR3 is TGTGCCAGCTCCCAGGGACTAGCGTCTAACCAACTGGGGGAGACCCAGTACTTC. It is translated as CASSQGLASNQLGETQYF. The chain joins TRBV18 to TRBJ2-5; 10 bases match TRBD2. This CDR3 is 18 amino acids long. The J segment lost 5 bases and the V segment lost 6 bases, leaving 18 bases of the junction unmatched. Germline V CDR1 and CDR2: KGHSH, LQKENI.

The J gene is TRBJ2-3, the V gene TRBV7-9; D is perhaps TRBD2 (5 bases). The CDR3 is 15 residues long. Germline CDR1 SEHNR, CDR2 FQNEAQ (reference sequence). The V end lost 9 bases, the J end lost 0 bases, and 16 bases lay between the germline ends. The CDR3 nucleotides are TGTGCCAGTAGCCCCGGCGCGGGTAGCACAGATACGCAGTATTTT. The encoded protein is CASSPGAGSTDTQYF.

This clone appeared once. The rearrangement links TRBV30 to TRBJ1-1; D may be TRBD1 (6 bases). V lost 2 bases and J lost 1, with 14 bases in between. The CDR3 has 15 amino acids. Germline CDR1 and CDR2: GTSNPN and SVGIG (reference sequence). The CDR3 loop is CAWSSPGHRNTEAFF. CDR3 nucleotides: TGTGCCTGGAGTTCCCCGGGACACCGGAACACTGAAGCTTTCTTT.

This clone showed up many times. CDR3 coding DNA: TGTGCCAGCAGTGTTTCACTCTCTGGAAACACCATATATTTT. Encoded protein: CASSVSLSGNTIYF. The V and J genes are TRBV27 and TRBJ1-3; the D is unclear. V lost 5 bases, J lost 0 bases, and 8 bases lay in between. Germline V gene lookup returns CDR1 MNHEY and CDR2 SMNVEV (reference sequence). This CDR3 has 14 residues.

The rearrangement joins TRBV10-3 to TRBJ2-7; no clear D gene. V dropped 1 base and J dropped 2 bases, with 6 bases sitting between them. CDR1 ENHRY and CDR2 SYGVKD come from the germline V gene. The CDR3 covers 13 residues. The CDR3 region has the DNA TGTGCCATCAGTGAGTTGGGCCCCTACGAGCAGTACTTC. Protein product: CAISELGPYEQYF.

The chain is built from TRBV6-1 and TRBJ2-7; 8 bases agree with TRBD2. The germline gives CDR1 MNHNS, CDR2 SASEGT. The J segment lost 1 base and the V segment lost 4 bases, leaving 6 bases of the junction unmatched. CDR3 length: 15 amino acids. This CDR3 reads CASSGEGLGSYEQYF. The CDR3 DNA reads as TGTGCCAGCAGTGGAGAGGGACTAGGTTCCTACGAGCAGTACTTC.

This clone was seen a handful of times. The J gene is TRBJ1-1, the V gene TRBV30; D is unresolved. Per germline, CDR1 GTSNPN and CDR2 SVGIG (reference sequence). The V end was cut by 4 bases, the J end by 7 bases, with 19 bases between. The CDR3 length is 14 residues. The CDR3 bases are TGTGCCTGGACTTTACTCGGGCGGGCAGTTGAAGCTTTCTTT. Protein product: CAWTLLGRAVEAFF.

The CDR3 loop is CASSIVGSGSDNEQFF. CDR3 DNA: TGTGCCAGTAGTATAGTGGGTAGCGGGAGCGACAATGAGCAGTTCTTC. The chain links TRBV19 to TRBJ2-1, with 9 bases that match TRBD2. Trimming took 1 base from V and 5 from J; bases not matched to a gene: 6. CDR1 and CDR2 (germline): LNHDA, SQIVND (reference sequence). CDR3 length equals 16 residues. The variable domain in full, completed from reference TRBV19 and TRBJ2-1, reads DGGITQSPKYLFRKEGQNVTLSCEQNLNHDAMYWYRQDPGQGLRLIYYSQIVNDFQKGDIAEGYSVSREKKESFPLTVTSAQKNPTAFYLCASSIVGSGSDNEQFFGPGTRLTVL.

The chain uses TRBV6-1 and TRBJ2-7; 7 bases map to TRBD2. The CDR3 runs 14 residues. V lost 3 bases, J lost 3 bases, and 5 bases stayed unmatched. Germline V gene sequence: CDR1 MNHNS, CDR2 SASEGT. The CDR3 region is CASSEGEGFYEQYF. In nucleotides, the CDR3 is TGTGCCAGCAGTGAGGGGGAGGGGTTCTACGAGCAGTACTTC.

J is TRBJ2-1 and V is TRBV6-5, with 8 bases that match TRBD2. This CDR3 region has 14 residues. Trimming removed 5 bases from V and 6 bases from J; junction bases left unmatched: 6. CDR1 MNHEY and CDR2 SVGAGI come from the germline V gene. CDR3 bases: TGTGCCAGCAGTGGCGGGGGGCGACTCAATGAGCAGTTCTTC. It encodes CASSGGGRLNEQFF.

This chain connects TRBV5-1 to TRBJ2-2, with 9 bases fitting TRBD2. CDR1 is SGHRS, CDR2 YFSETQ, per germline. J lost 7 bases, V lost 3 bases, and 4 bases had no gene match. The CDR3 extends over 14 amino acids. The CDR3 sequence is CASSWLSGSGELFF. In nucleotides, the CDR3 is TGCGCCAGCAGCTGGCTTAGCGGGAGCGGGGAGCTGTTTTTT.

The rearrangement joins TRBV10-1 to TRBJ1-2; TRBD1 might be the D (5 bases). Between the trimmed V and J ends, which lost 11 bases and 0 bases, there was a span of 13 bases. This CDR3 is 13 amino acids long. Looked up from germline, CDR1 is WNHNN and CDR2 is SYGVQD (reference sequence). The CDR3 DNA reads TGCGCCCTCGAATCAGGGACTAACTATGGCTACACCTTC. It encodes CALESGTNYGYTF.

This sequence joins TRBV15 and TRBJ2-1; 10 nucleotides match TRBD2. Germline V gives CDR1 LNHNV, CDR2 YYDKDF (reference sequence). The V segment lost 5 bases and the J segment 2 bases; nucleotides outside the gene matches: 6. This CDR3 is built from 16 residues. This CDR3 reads CATSGSSGRPYNEQFF. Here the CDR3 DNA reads TGTGCCACCAGCGGGAGTAGCGGGAGGCCCTACAATGAGCAGTTCTTC.